This paragraph covers one T cell receptor (beta chain) sequence. The V segment lost 3 bases and the J segment 6 bases; nucleotides outside the gene matches: 5. The CDR3 consists of 13 residues. The germline V gene encodes CDR1 MGHDK and CDR2 SYGVNS. The data originate from a study of blood T cell repertoires in COVID-19. The assay was immunoSEQ multiplex PCR, and TCRdb's table has in-frame clones only and misses some. The sample lists hundreds of thousands of clones; about four fifths were seen once. The TCR comes from a middle-aged man who had been exposed to COVID-19. The rearrangement links TRBV25-1 to TRBJ2-7, with 7 positions matching TRBD1. Sequencing was performed on PBMCs or T cells enriched from blood (not recorded which). CDR3 sequence reads: CASSDPTGSEQYF. As DNA, the CDR3 is TGTGCCAGCAGTGACCCGACAGGGTCCGAGCAGTACTTC.